This TCR beta chain was identified in a study of T cells in localized non-small cell lung cancer. Assay used: immunoSEQ multiplex PCR; TCRdb lists only in-frame clones, some missing. The sample holds roughly 30,000 clones, around 92% seen once. Germline V gene lookup returns CDR1 SGHNT and CDR2 YYREEE (reference sequence). The CDR3 is made up of 16 amino acids. J was trimmed by 4 bases and V by 4 bases; bases with no gene match: 12. The TCR was taken from a woman aged 40-75 years with stage III lung adenocarcinoma. The sample was peripheral blood mononuclear cells, taken before any cancer treatment. This sequence joins TRBV5-4 and TRBJ2-3; 7 bases line up with TRBD2. The CDR3 spells CASSTRTSPRADTQYF. The CDR3 DNA is TGTGCCAGCAGCACACGGACTAGTCCTCGTGCAGATACGCAGTATTTT. The complete variable domain, with remaining parts taken from reference TRBV5-4 and TRBJ2-3, reads ETGVTQSPTHLIKTRGQQVTLRCSSQSGHNTVSWYQQALGQGPQFIFQYYREEENGRGNFPPRFSGLQFPNYSSELNVNALELDDSALYLCASSTRTSPRADTQYFGPGTRLTVL.